This T cell receptor beta chain was sequenced for a study of T-cell memory formation after mild COVID-19 (dated by TCRdb to the early 2020s). Some background on the complete study: TCR sequence clusters from the two donors were largely donor specific. In a couple of donors, T-cell clones that expanded and contracted after mild COVID-19 were followed by sequencing TCRalpha and TCRbeta repertoires longitudinally. The cohort comprised two young, previously healthy adult volunteers, one female and one male. The investigation overall reported the following: The study covered only a couple of mild cases, and larger cohorts including severe cases with pre-infection samples were considered necessary. Contracting CD4+ clones appeared mostly in the CM and EM memory subsets, whereas CD8+ clones were enriched in EMRA. The second-wave clones that peaked on day 37 were not confirmed to be SARS-CoV-2 specific. Some responding clones were detected in pre-infection memory, which suggested that pre-existing cross-reactive memory T cells had joined the SARS-CoV-2 response. Balanced CD4/CD8 phenotypes were observed for clones contracting from day 15 to 85, whereas a bias towards CD4+ was observed for a second wave of clones expanding from day 15 to 37.

CDR1 and CDR2 are read off the germline V gene as KGHDR and SFDVKD. Germline trimming amounts to 3 bases on V and 2 bases on J, with 4 as the count of junction bases outside the gene matches. The CDR3 spans 17 residues, from the cysteine through the phenylalanine. Just CDR3 DNA is preserved here, 51 bases in frame from base 1. The data were produced on an Illumina NovaSeq 6000. Using 5'RACE with constant-segment primers, TCRalpha and TCRbeta cDNA libraries were constructed, with sample barcodes and unique molecular identifiers added in the process. Trizol reagent was used to extract RNA from every sample. Libraries were amplified in two PCR steps, with a second sample barcode and Illumina TruSeq adapters added in the second step. Sequencing of libraries was performed on an Illumina NovaSeq with 2 x 150 bp paired-end reads. The paper's processing steps were these. The reads were demultiplexed and collapsed into UMI-guided consensus sequences using migec v1.2.7. Using mixcr v2.1.11, the UMI consensuses were aligned to TRA and TRB V and J templates and assembled into clonotypes. A clonotype was counted as expanded or contracted only if both edgeR and NoisET called the change significant, with noise models trained on biological replicates. edgeR calls used a false discovery rate-adjusted p below 0.01 and a log2 fold-change threshold of 1. As an exploratory analysis of dynamics, max-normalized trajectories of the 1000 most abundant clonotypes were examined by PCA with hierarchical clustering. Separately sequenced CD4+ and CD8+ repertoires were used to assign the CD4 or CD8 phenotype of responding clones. Starting from the raw public reads, TCRdb applied fastp trimming at Q25, assembled clones with MiXCR and retained in-frame beta chains. Each CDR3 protein gets just one entry, which takes the most common genes and DNA from the rows behind it. TCRdb's processing, not the authors' own work, is the source of the V and J calls. The sample profile shows 450,000 or so distinct CDR3 sequences; nearly 25% of them were found once. The ten largest clones add up to approximately 12% of the sample.

There are a few counts of this clonotype. No cognate antigen has been identified for it. No base quality information exists; no much larger clone differs at one position. Ficoll-Paque density gradient centrifugation was the method used to isolate PBMCs. The sequenced material came from PBMCs or a T cell subset sorted from them (not recorded which). The rearranged chain carries TRBV24-1 and TRBJ2-3, with TRBD2 matching 13 junction bases. The origin of this receptor is an adult woman who had mild COVID-19 (a few samples of this study predate the infection). The sample titles of this study are shuffled in the database, so cell type and time point are left out; the donor was told from shared clones. The CDR3 reads as follows: CATSDHGLAGATDTQYF. The sequence in DNA is TGTGCCACCAGTGATCATGGACTAGCGGGAGCCACAGATACGCAGTATTTT.